One sample yielded the 3 T cell receptor beta chains listed below, sequenced in a study of shared clonotypes between healthy human individuals. Clones were sequenced by immunoSEQ multiplex PCR, and TCRdb holds only the in-frame ones, with some missing. The sample lists about 2 million clones; about 95% were seen once. As defined, naive CD8 cells were CD45RO-negative and positively selected for CCR7, with terminally differentiated effector memory CD45RA+ cells excluded. Sequencing used naive CD8+ T cells sorted from blood. The receptor set was obtained from a man between 18 and 35 years old in good health.

This clone was seen only once. This chain joins TRBV2 and TRBJ2-3; unclear D gene. With 3 bases removed from V and 4 bases from J, the gap between germline ends came to 17 bases. The CDR3 is 16 residues long. CDR1 and CDR2 from the germline V gene are SNHLY and FYNNEI. The CDR3 nucleotides are TGTGCCAGCAGTGACCCCGCCCCGCCTGAGGCAGATACGCAGTATTTT. Its translation: CASSDPAPPEADTQYF. The entire variable domain, with the rest obtained from reference TRBV2 and TRBJ2-3, is as follows: EPEVTQTPSHQVTQMGQEVILRCVPISNHLYFYWYRQILGQKVEFLVSFYNNEISEKSEIFDDQFSVERPDGSNFTLKIRSTKLEDSAMYFCASSDPAPPEADTQYFGPGTRLTVL.

The CDR3 sequence: CASSQEGHGLPPDTQYF. Here the CDR3 DNA reads TGCGCCAGCAGCCAAGAGGGCCACGGTTTACCTCCAGATACGCAGTATTTT. The chain combines TRBV4-1 with TRBJ2-3; no firm D call. This CDR3 comprises 17 residues. Trimming shortened V by 0 bases and J by 4 bases, and 17 bases separated the two germline ends. Germline CDR1 and CDR2: MGHRA and YSYEKL.

This clone showed up just once. CDR3 loop: CASSLRGVGTYEQYF. DNA of the CDR3: TGCGCCAGCAGCCTACGAGGAGTGGGAACCTACGAGCAGTACTTC. The J gene is TRBJ2-7, the V gene TRBV5-1, with unresolved D. The CDR3 extends over 15 amino acids. Germline V gene sequence: CDR1 SGHRS, CDR2 YFSETQ. V was pared by 4 bases and J by 2 bases, with 16 bases between. Variable domain in full (rest from reference TRBV5-1 and TRBJ2-7): KAGVTQTPRYLIKTRGQQVTLSCSPISGHRSVSWYQQTPGQGLQFLFEYFSETQRNKGNFPGRFSGRQFSNSRSEMNVSTLELGDSALYLCASSLRGVGTYEQYFGPGTRLTVT.